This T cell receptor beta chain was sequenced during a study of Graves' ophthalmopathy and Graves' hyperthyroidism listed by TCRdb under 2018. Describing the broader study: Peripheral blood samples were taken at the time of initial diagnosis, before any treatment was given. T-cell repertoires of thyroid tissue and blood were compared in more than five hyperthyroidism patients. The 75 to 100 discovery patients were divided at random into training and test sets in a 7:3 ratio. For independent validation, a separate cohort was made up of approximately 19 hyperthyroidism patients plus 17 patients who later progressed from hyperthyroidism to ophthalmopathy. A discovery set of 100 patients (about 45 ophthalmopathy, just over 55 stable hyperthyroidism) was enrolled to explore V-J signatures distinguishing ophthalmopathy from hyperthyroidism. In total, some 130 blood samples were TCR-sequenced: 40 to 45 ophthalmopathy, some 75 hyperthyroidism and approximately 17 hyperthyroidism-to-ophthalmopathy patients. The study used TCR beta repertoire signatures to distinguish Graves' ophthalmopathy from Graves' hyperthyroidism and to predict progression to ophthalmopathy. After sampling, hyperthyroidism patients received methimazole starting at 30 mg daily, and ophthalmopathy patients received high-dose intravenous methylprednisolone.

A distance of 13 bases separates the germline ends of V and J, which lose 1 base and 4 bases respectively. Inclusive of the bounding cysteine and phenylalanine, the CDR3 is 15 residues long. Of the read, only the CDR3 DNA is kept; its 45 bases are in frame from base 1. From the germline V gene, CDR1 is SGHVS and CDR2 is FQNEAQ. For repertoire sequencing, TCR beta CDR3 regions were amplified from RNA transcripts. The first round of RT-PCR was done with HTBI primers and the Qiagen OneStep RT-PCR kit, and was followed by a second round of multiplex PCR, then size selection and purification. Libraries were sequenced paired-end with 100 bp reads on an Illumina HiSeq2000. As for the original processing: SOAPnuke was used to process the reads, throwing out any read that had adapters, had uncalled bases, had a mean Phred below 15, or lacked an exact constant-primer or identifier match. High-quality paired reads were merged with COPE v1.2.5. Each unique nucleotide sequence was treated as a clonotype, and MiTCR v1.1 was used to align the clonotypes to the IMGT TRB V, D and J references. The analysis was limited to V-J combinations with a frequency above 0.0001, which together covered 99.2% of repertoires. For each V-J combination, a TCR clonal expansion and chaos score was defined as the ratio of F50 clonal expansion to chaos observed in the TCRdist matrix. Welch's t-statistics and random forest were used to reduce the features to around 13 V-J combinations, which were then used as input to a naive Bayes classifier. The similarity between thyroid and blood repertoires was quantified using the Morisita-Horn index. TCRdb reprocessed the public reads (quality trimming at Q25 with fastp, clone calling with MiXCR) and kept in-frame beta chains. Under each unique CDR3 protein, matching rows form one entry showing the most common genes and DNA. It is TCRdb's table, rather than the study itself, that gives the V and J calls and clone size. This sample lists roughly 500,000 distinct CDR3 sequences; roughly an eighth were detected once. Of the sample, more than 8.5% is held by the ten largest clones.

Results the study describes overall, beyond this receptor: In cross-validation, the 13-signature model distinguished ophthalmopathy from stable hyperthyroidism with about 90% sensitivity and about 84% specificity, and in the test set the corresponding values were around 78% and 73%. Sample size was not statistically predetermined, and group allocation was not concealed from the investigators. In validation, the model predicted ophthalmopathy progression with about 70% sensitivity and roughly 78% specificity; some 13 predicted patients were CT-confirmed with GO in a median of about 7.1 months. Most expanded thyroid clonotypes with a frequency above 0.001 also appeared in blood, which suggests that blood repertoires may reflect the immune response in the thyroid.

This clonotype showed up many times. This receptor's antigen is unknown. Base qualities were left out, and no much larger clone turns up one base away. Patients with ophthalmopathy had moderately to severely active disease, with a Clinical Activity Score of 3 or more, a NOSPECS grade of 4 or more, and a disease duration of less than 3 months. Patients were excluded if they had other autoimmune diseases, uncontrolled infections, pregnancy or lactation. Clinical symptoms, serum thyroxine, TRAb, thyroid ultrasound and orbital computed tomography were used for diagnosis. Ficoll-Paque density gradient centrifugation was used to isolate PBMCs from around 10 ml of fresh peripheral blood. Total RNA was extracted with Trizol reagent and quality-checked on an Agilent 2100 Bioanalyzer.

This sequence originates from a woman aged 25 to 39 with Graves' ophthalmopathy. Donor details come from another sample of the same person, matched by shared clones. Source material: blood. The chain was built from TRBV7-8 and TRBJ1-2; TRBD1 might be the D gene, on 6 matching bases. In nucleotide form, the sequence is TGTGCCAGCAGCTTAGGGCCAGGGGACACCTATGGCTACACCTTC. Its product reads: CASSLGPGDTYGYTF.